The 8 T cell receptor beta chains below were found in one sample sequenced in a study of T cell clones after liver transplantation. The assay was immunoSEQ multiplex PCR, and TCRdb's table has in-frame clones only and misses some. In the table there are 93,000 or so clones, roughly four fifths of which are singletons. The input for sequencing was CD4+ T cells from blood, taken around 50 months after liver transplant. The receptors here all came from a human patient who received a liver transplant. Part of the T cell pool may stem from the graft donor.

The DNA of the CDR3 is TGTGCCAGTAGTATATCTCGCGGCCCCGGGATCAATCAGCCCCAGCATTTT. This gives the protein CASSISRGPGINQPQHF. The rearrangement joins TRBV19 to TRBJ1-5; D remains unclear. Germline V gene data show CDR1 as LNHDA and CDR2 as SQIVND (reference sequence). The CDR3 is 17 amino acids. Trimming pared 2 bases from V and 3 bases from J, leaving 17 bases between.

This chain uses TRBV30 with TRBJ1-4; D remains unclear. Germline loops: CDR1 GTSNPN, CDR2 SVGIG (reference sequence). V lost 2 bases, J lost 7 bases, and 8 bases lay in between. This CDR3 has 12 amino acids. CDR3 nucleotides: TGTGCCTGGAGTAAGGTTCTTGAAAAACTGTTTTTT. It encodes CAWSKVLEKLFF.

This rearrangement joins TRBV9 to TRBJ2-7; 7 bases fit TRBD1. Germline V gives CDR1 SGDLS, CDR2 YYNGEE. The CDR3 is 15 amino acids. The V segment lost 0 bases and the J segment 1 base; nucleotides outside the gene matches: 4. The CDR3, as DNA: TGTGCCAGCAGCGTAGCCCCGGGACAGTCCTACGAGCAGTACTTC. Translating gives CASSVAPGQSYEQYF.

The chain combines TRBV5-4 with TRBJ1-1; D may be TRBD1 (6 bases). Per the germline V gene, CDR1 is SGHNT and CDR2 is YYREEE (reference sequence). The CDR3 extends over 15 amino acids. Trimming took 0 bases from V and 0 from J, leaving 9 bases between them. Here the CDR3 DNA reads TGTGCCAGCAGCTTGGGGACAGCGCTGAACACTGAAGCTTTCTTT. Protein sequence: CASSLGTALNTEAFF.

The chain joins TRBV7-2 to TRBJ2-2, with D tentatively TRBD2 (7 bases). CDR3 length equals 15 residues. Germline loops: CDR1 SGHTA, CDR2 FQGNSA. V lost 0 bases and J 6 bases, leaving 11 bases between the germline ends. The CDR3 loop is CASSLAGGPAGELFF. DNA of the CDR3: TGTGCCAGCAGCTTAGCGGGGGGGCCGGCCGGGGAGCTGTTTTTT.

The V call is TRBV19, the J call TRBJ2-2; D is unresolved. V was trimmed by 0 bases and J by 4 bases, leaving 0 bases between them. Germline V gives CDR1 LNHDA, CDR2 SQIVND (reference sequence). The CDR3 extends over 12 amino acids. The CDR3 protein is CASSIDTGELFF. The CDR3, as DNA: TGTGCCAGTAGTATAGACACCGGGGAGCTGTTTTTT.

CDR3 protein: CASSQRGSEKLFF. In DNA form, the CDR3 reads TGCGCCAGCAGTCAAAGGGGAAGTGAAAAACTGTTTTTT. This chain uses TRBV10-2 with TRBJ1-4; D is perhaps TRBD1 (5 bases). There are 13 residues in the CDR3. Germline assignment: CDR1 WSHSY and CDR2 SAAADI. V lost 5 bases, J lost 7 bases, and 11 bases lay in between.

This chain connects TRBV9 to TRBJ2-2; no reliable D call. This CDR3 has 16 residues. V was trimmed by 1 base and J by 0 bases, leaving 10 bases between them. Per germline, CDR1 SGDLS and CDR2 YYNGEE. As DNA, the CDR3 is TGTGCCAGCAGCGTATTATCCGGCGCGAACACCGGGGAGCTGTTTTTT. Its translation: CASSVLSGANTGELFF.